The 14 T cell receptor beta chains below all came from one sample that was sequenced in a study of blood T cell repertoires in COVID-19. This table comes from immunoSEQ multiplex PCR, and its TCRdb copy is limited to in-frame clones, with some not included. The table records 270,000 or so clones, more than 85% of them present only once. Material: PBMCs or T cells enriched from blood (not recorded which). The receptor set was obtained from a man in his forties or fifties who had been exposed to COVID-19.

V gene TRBV9 combines with J gene TRBJ2-6; possibly TRBD2 for D (7 bases). V gave up 6 bases and J gave up 0 bases, with 13 bases separating them. Germline V gene lookup returns CDR1 SGDLS and CDR2 YYNGEE. The CDR3 is made up of 16 amino acids. This chain's CDR3 is CASNGGPASGANVLTF. In nucleotides, the CDR3 is TGTGCCAGCAACGGGGGGCCTGCCTCTGGGGCCAACGTCCTGACTTTC.

The chain uses TRBV2 and TRBJ1-5; D gene ambiguous. This CDR3 has 14 amino acids. CDR1 is SNHLY, CDR2 FYNNEI, per germline. Trimming took 3 bases from V and 4 from J, leaving 10 bases between them. The CDR3 sequence: CASSEGRGNQPQHF. Here the CDR3 DNA reads TGTGCCAGCAGTGAGGGTCGCGGGAATCAGCCCCAGCATTTT.

This chain uses TRBV28 with TRBJ1-6; D is perhaps TRBD1 (5 bases). The CDR3 spans 15 residues. The V gene's germline CDR1 is MDHEN and CDR2 SYDVKM. This chain's CDR3 is CAEGGRGTVNSPLHF. The CDR3 DNA follows: TGTGCGGAAGGCGGGAGGGGCACCGTAAATTCACCCCTCCACTTT.

The sample holds one count of this clone. The genes are TRBV6-6 and TRBJ1-2; TRBD1 agrees at 7 bases. Germline values: CDR1 MNHNY, CDR2 SVGAGI (reference sequence). This CDR3 comprises 13 residues. The ends lost 2 bases at V and 8 bases at J; junction bases unmatched: 5. CDR3 region: CASSYVVDRGYTF. CDR3 sequence (DNA): TGTGCCAGCAGTTACGTCGTGGACAGGGGCTACACCTTC.

This clone was recorded once. The chain joins TRBV4-2 to TRBJ1-2, with D tentatively TRBD1 (6 bases). CDR3 size: 14 residues. The germline CDR1 and CDR2 sequences are LGHNA and YNFKEQ. V was clipped by 0 bases and J by 8 bases, with 13 bases between them. CDR3: CASSQDIAGEGYTF. CDR3 in DNA: TGTGCCAGCAGCCAAGATATAGCAGGGGAAGGCTACACCTTC.

The chain uses TRBV3-1 (or the pseudogene TRBV3-2) and TRBJ1-5, with D possibly matching TRBD1 (6 bases). V was pared by 4 bases and J by 5 bases, with 15 bases between. This CDR3 contains 15 residues. The germline V gene has CDR1 LGHDT and CDR2 YNNKEL (reference sequence). The CDR3 sequence: CASSPEQGGDQPQHF. The CDR3 nucleotides are TGTGCCAGCAGCCCAGAACAGGGTGGAGATCAGCCCCAGCATTTT.

This clone has more than one count but fewer than ten. The gene calls are TRBV11-2 and TRBJ2-7; D gene uncertain. V was shortened by 5 bases and J by 0 bases, with 5 bases between the two germline ends. Per germline, CDR1 SGHAT and CDR2 FQNNGV. The CDR3 extends over 12 amino acids. The CDR3 DNA sequence: TGTGCCAGCAGCCGGAGCTCCTACGAGCAGTACTTC. Translated, it gives CASSRSSYEQYF.

The V and J genes are TRBV7-3 and TRBJ2-5; D is undetermined. The CDR3 has 10 amino acids. V lost 7 bases and J 5 bases, leaving 5 bases between the germline ends. Germline V gene data show CDR1 as SGHTA and CDR2 as FQGTGA. The CDR3 is CASIRETQYF. DNA of the CDR3: TGTGCCAGCATACGGGAGACCCAGTACTTC.

J is TRBJ1-3 and V is TRBV9; D might be TRBD1 (6 bases). Per the germline V gene, CDR1 is SGDLS and CDR2 is YYNGEE. CDR3 length: 15 residues. V was clipped by 3 bases and J by 9 bases, with 19 bases between them. DNA for the CDR3: TGTGCCAGCAGCGCACCCAGGGGAACAGGGAGCACCATATATTTT. Encoded protein: CASSAPRGTGSTIYF.

The CDR3 DNA is TGTGCCAGTAGCCTCCTAGCGGGAGGAGAGACCCAGTACTTC. Its translation is CASSLLAGGETQYF. The chain recombines TRBV19 with TRBJ2-5, with 11 bases aligning to TRBD2. V gave up 6 bases and J gave up 4 bases; unmatched junction bases: 4. CDR1 and CDR2 from the germline V gene are LNHDA and SQIVND (reference sequence). The CDR3 spans 14 residues.

The rearrangement uses TRBV5-5 and TRBJ1-5, with TRBD1 as a possible D gene (5 bases). CDR1 is SGHKS, CDR2 YYEKEE, per germline (reference sequence). V shed 0 bases and J shed 6 bases, with 7 bases lying between them. CDR3 length: 13 amino acids. For the CDR3, the DNA is TGTGCCAGCAGCTTGGCAGGGCCTCAGCCCCAGCATTTT. The encoded protein is CASSLAGPQPQHF.

The chain links TRBV28 to TRBJ1-2, with D perhaps TRBD1 (5 bases). This CDR3 is 13 amino acids long. The germline V and J ends were trimmed by 5 bases and 4 bases, with 11 bases remaining between them. The germline CDR1 and CDR2 sequences are MDHEN and SYDVKM. The chain's CDR3 is CASSPRGTYGYTF. The CDR3 DNA reads TGTGCCAGCAGTCCCCGGGGGACCTATGGCTACACCTTC.

This clone was seen only a few times. The rearrangement links TRBV11-3 to TRBJ2-7; D not certain. The CDR3 runs to 12 residues. The V end lost 1 base, the J end lost 4 bases, and 5 bases lay between the germline ends. CDR1 SGHNT and CDR2 YENEEA come from the germline V gene. The CDR3 DNA is TGTGCCAGCAGCTTAGTCCGGTACGAGCAGTACTTC. It codes for CASSLVRYEQYF.

This clone was counted once. V usage is TRBV24-1 and J usage is TRBJ2-5; tentative D call: TRBD2 (5 bases). Per the germline V gene, CDR1 is KGHDR and CDR2 is SFDVKD. V lost 2 bases to trimming and J lost 8 bases, with 14 bases between them. This CDR3 is built from 14 residues. The CDR3 spells CATSDSIAGGTQYF. CDR3 nucleotide sequence: TGTGCCACCAGTGATTCCATCGCAGGAGGAACCCAGTACTTC.